One and the same sample provided the 29 T cell receptor beta chains below, sequenced in a study of blood T cells in healthy people across ages. With a J-beta primer mix and a sample-barcoded 5' primer, a second PCR ran about 6 to 11 cycles. TCRdb reanalysed the 5' RACE reads using MiXCR and keeps one entry per CDR3 protein. Counted here are about 800,000 distinct CDR3 sequences, more than 20% occurring once; the ten biggest clones make up 3% to 4%. The sample was also linked to a second study, of T cells of mothers and their children.

The sample was blood. The receptors stem from a boy aged 5-17 years in good health.

This clonotype has only a few counts. V usage is TRBV6-2 or TRBV6-3 and J usage is TRBJ2-7; 7 bases match TRBD2. V trimming: 0 bases; J trimming: 5 bases; junction bases outside the gene matches: 7. CDR1 is MNHEY, CDR2 SVGEGT, per germline. The CDR3 runs to 15 residues. The CDR3 spells CASSYSGTAGDEQYF. The CDR3 DNA sequence: TGTGCCAGCAGTTACTCAGGGACCGCGGGGGACGAGCAGTACTTC.

The gene calls are TRBV29-1 and TRBJ2-5; TRBD1 matches 8 bases. Trimming removed 7 bases from V and 1 base from J; junction bases left unmatched: 8. Germline CDR1 reads SQVTM; CDR2 reads ANQGSEA. The CDR3 is 14 amino acids. CDR3 loop: CSARGQGSQETQYF. The CDR3 nucleotides read TGCAGCGCCCGAGGACAGGGCAGCCAAGAGACCCAGTACTTC.

This chain uses TRBV7-2 with TRBJ2-5, with D uncertain. Trimming removed 2 bases at V and 5 bases at J, with 12 bases between. This CDR3 spans 14 amino acids. CDR1 and CDR2 from the germline V gene are SGHTA and FQGNSA. The CDR3: CASSLTRNRETQYF. As DNA, the CDR3 is TGTGCCAGCAGCTTAACCCGTAATAGGGAGACCCAGTACTTC. Filled out from reference TRBV7-2 and TRBJ2-5, the complete variable domain reads GAGVSQSPSNKVTEKGKDVELRCDPISGHTALYWYRQSLGQGLEFLIYFQGNSAPDKSGLPSDRFSAERTGGSVSTLTIQRTQQEDSAVYLCASSLTRNRETQYFGPGTRLLVL.

V and J are TRBV6-5 and TRBJ2-5; 9 positions match TRBD1. The V gene end was trimmed by 0 bases and the J gene end by 5 bases; junction bases not matched to a gene: 16. Germline V lookup: CDR1 MNHEY, CDR2 SVGAGI. This CDR3 spans 19 amino acids. CDR3 in amino acids: CASSYSWGQGSPISETQYF. As DNA, the CDR3 is TGTGCCAGCAGTTACTCTTGGGGACAGGGTTCGCCCATCAGCGAGACCCAGTACTTC.

The chain carries TRBV6-6 and TRBJ1-2, with TRBD1 matching 9 bases. Germline loops: CDR1 MNHNY, CDR2 SVGAGI (reference sequence). This CDR3 spans 13 amino acids. After removal of 5 bases from V and 7 bases from J, the junction contained 5 bases not matched to a gene. CDR3 coding DNA: TGTGCCAGCAGTGCCGGGACAGGGACTGGCTACACCTTC. Its translation: CASSAGTGTGYTF.

This sequence joins TRBV6-2 or TRBV6-3 and TRBJ2-1, with unresolved D. This CDR3 is 12 amino acids long. From germline, CDR1 is MNHEY and CDR2 SVGEGT. V dropped 3 bases and J dropped 9 bases, with 9 bases sitting between them. The DNA of the CDR3 is TGTGCCAGCAGTTATTGGGCGGCTGAGCAGTTCTTC. The encoded protein is CASSYWAAEQFF.

This chain uses TRBV29-1 with TRBJ2-7; D uncertain. V was trimmed by 5 bases and J by 2 bases, leaving 10 bases between them. The CDR3 covers 12 residues. Germline-derived CDR1 and CDR2 are SQVTM and ANQGSEA. Written as DNA, the CDR3 is TGCAGCGTTCGAGCAGGCGCCTACGAGCAGTACTTC. Residues: CSVRAGAYEQYF.

This clonotype has just a few counts. This chain links TRBV7-9 with TRBJ1-2, with D uncertain. Germline CDR1 and CDR2: SEHNR and FQNEAQ (reference sequence). The V gene lost 1 base and the J gene lost 4 bases, with 10 bases spanning the gap. This CDR3 is 14 amino acids long. The DNA for the CDR3 is TGTGCCAGCAGCTTAGGACCGATCCCCTATGGCTACACCTTC. This gives the protein CASSLGPIPYGYTF.

The chain joins TRBV10-3 to TRBJ2-1; D assignment may be TRBD1 or TRBD2 (5 bases each). Trimming left V 10 bases short and J 6 bases short, with 22 bases between. The CDR3 spans 15 residues. Germline loops: CDR1 ENHRY, CDR2 SYGVKD. The CDR3 DNA sequence: TGTGCCACGAGGGGACGGCAGGATACACGCAATGAGCAGTTCTTC. Residues: CATRGRQDTRNEQFF.

This chain connects TRBV20-1 to TRBJ2-2; D remains ambiguous. The CDR3 has 12 residues. Germline CDR1 is DFQATT and CDR2 is SNEGSKA (reference sequence). V gave up 4 bases and J gave up 8 bases, with 11 bases separating them. The CDR3 sequence is CSATLWSGELFF. The CDR3 DNA sequence: TGCAGTGCTACGCTTTGGTCGGGGGAGCTGTTTTTT.

The chain has TRBV5-1 and TRBJ2-5, with 9 bases lining up with TRBD2. TRBJ2-1 matches the DNA end more closely, so the J call is doubtful. Germline V lookup: CDR1 SGHRS, CDR2 YFSETQ. CDR3 size: 16 residues. CDR3 residues: CASSQRGGRGYNEQFF. CDR3 DNA: TGCGCCAGCAGCCAGCGGGGCGGGAGGGGGTACAATGAGCAGTTCTTC.

This clonotype was picked up a small number of times. The chain has TRBV29-1 and TRBJ2-3; tentative D call: TRBD1 (6 bases). CDR3 length: 14 residues. Trimming removed 6 bases at V and 6 bases at J, with 19 bases between. CDR1 is SQVTM, CDR2 ANQGSEA, per germline. The CDR3 nucleotides are TGCAGCGTCGCCTCTGGACAGCTTGGGGATACGCAGTATTTT. Translated: CSVASGQLGDTQYF.

This clonotype was observed a handful of times. J is TRBJ1-2 and V is TRBV12-3 or TRBV12-4, with 11 bases aligning to TRBD1. The CDR3 runs 15 residues. V was pared by 5 bases and J by 4 bases, with 6 bases of the junction left unmatched. The CDR3 DNA reads TGTGCCAGCAGTGGGACAGGGGGATGGGGCTATGGCTACACCTTC. Translating it yields CASSGTGGWGYGYTF.

The chain recombines TRBV6-2 or TRBV6-3 with TRBJ2-5, with 8 positions matching TRBD1. Looked up from germline, CDR1 is MNHEY and CDR2 is SVGEGT. Trimming cost V 2 bases and J 6 bases; bases outside gene matches: 5. CDR3 length: 14 residues. The CDR3 nucleotides are TGTGCCAGCAGTTACCAGGGGGCAGCGAAGACCCAGTACTTC. Its translation is CASSYQGAAKTQYF.

The chain employs TRBV5-1 and TRBJ2-7, with D possibly being TRBD1 or TRBD2 (5 bases each). With 4 bases removed from V and 0 bases from J, the gap between germline ends came to 14 bases. The length of the CDR3 is 15 residues. Germline CDR1 SGHRS, CDR2 YFSETQ. CDR3 coding DNA: TGCGCCAGCAGCCGGGGCCGAGACTACTCCTACGAGCAGTACTTC. Its translation is CASSRGRDYSYEQYF.

This clonotype was detected only a few times. CDR3 sequence reads: CASSPRDFTNEQFF. The CDR3 DNA is TGTGCCAGCTCACCAAGGGACTTTACTAATGAGCAGTTCTTC. The V gene is TRBV18, the J gene TRBJ2-1; possibly TRBD2 for D (6 bases). The CDR3 runs to 14 residues. The V and J ends lost 2 bases and 7 bases respectively, with 12 bases between them. The germline V gene has CDR1 KGHSH and CDR2 LQKENI. Supplemented by reference TRBV18 and TRBJ2-1, the full variable domain reads NAGVMQNPRHLVRRRGQEARLRCSPMKGHSHVYWYRQLPEEGLKFMVYLQKENIIDESGMPKERFSAEFPKEGPSILRIQQVVRGDSAAYFCASSPRDFTNEQFFGPGTRLTVL.

This clonotype occurred a few times. This chain uses TRBV4-3 with TRBJ2-3; D remains unclear. The CDR3 consists of 16 residues. Germline CDR1 LGHNA, CDR2 YSLEER. Trimming shortened V by 0 bases and J by 0 bases, and 10 bases separated the two germline ends. Here the CDR3 reads CASSQDWRSSTDTQYF. CDR3 DNA sequence: TGCGCCAGCAGCCAAGATTGGCGGAGTAGCACAGATACGCAGTATTTT.

The chain couples TRBV12-3 or TRBV12-4 to TRBJ1-2; tentative D call: TRBD1 (5 bases). The V end lost 7 bases, the J end lost 4 bases, and 16 bases lay between the germline ends. CDR3 length: 14 residues. The CDR3: CASTLREGPYGYTF. In DNA form, the CDR3 reads TGTGCCAGCACCTTACGAGAGGGGCCCTATGGCTACACCTTC.

This clonotype has a handful of counts. V usage is TRBV10-3 and J usage is TRBJ2-7; tentative D call: TRBD1 (5 bases). Trimming left V 8 bases short and J 3 bases short, with 11 bases between. Germline-derived CDR1 and CDR2 are ENHRY and SYGVKD. CDR3 length: 12 residues. The CDR3 loop is CAIGAGIYEQYF. The CDR3 DNA reads as TGTGCCATCGGGGCAGGGATCTACGAGCAGTACTTC.

This clonotype has at least ten counts. The V and J genes are TRBV20-1 and TRBJ2-2; D is uncertain. Trimming shortened V by 3 bases and J by 2 bases, and 16 bases separated the two germline ends. CDR1 and CDR2 from the germline V gene are DFQATT and SNEGSKA (reference sequence). This CDR3 spans 16 amino acids. DNA of the CDR3: TGCAGTGCTAGGGGGATCGCTCACAGCAACACCGGGGAGCTGTTTTTT. It codes for CSARGIAHSNTGELFF.

V is TRBV21-1 and J is TRBJ1-6. TRBV21-1 is noted as a pseudogene. The CDR3 totals 17 residues. The CDR3 spells CASSSYLGQVLNSPLHF. The CDR3 coding sequence is TGTGCCAGCAGCTCTTACCTAGGACAGGTCCTAAATTCACCCCTCCACTTT.

This clonotype came up a few times. The chain joins TRBV28 to TRBJ1-5; 7 nucleotides agree with TRBD1. The CDR3 is 15 amino acids. J gave up 6 bases and V 3 bases, and 8 bases lay outside the gene matches. Germline CDR1 is MDHEN and CDR2 is SYDVKM. The CDR3 DNA reads as TGTGCCAGCAGTTTTCTAGGGGGCGCGGGTCAGCCCCAGCATTTT. It yields the protein CASSFLGGAGQPQHF.

This clonotype showed up just a few times. The V call is TRBV25-1, the J call TRBJ1-1; a possible D gene is TRBD1 (5 bases). The CDR3 is 15 amino acids. Trimming took 4 bases from V and 1 from J, leaving 13 bases between them. The germline gives CDR1 MGHDK, CDR2 SYGVNS. The CDR3 sequence is CASSGRRGTNTEAFF. CDR3 in DNA: TGTGCCAGCAGTGGACGGAGAGGGACGAACACTGAAGCTTTCTTT.

A few counts support this clonotype. The V call is TRBV20-1, the J call TRBJ2-1; D unclear. Germline CDR1 and CDR2: DFQATT and SNEGSKA (reference sequence). V was pared by 3 bases and J by 0 bases, with 6 bases between. CDR3 length equals 13 residues. The CDR3 sequence: CSASQYSYNEQFF. The DNA for the CDR3 is TGCAGTGCTAGTCAGTACTCCTACAATGAGCAGTTCTTC.

This clonotype was picked up a small number of times. The chain combines TRBV5-1 with TRBJ2-1; 7 bases are a match to TRBD2. With 0 bases clipped from V and 4 bases from J, the junction kept 10 bases outside the gene matches. Germline CDR1 is SGHRS and CDR2 is YFSETQ. The CDR3 spans 17 residues. DNA of the CDR3: TGCGCCAGCAGCTTGGGGCTAGCGGCCATCTTTTACAATGAGCAGTTCTTC. It encodes CASSLGLAAIFYNEQFF.

This clonotype turned up a few times. The rearrangement links TRBV29-1 to TRBJ2-3, with D unclear. V dropped 0 bases and J dropped 0 bases, with 19 bases sitting between them. This CDR3 is built from 18 residues. Germline CDR1 is SQVTM and CDR2 is ANQGSEA. The CDR3: CSVEDLRLTTSSTDTQYF. In DNA form, the CDR3 reads TGCAGCGTTGAAGATCTGCGGTTGACGACTTCTAGCACAGATACGCAGTATTTT.

The chain uses TRBV7-2 and TRBJ2-1; 7 bases line up with TRBD1. Germline CDR1 reads SGHTA; CDR2 reads FQGNSA. Losses at the gene ends were 7 bases for V and 4 bases for J; bases not matched to a gene: 13. This CDR3 region has 16 residues. The CDR3 region is CASTSNRGRGYNEQFF. The CDR3 nucleotides are TGTGCCAGCACCTCCAACAGGGGAAGAGGGTACAATGAGCAGTTCTTC. Supplemented by reference TRBV7-2 and TRBJ2-1, the full variable domain reads GAGVSQSPSNKVTEKGKDVELRCDPISGHTALYWYRQSLGQGLEFLIYFQGNSAPDKSGLPSDRFSAERTGGSVSTLTIQRTQQEDSAVYLCASTSNRGRGYNEQFFGPGTRLTVL.

This clonotype was counted between two and nine times. This chain joins TRBV7-7 and TRBJ1-4, with TRBD1 as a possible D gene (5 bases). Looked up from germline, CDR1 is SSHAT and CDR2 is FNYEAQ (reference sequence). The CDR3 covers 13 residues. CDR3 coding DNA: TGTGCTAGCGCCCACAGGACGGGTGAAAAACTGTTTTTT. It codes for CASAHRTGEKLFF.

This clonotype was counted between two and nine times. This rearrangement joins TRBV6-5 to TRBJ2-3; D is uncertain. V was pared by 2 bases and J by 4 bases, with 7 bases between. Germline loops: CDR1 MNHEY, CDR2 SVGAGI. There are 13 residues in the CDR3. DNA for the CDR3: TGTGCCAGCAGTTACGCTCAGCCAGATACGCAGTATTTT. Residues: CASSYAQPDTQYF.